Listed here are 29 T cell receptor beta chains from one sample, sequenced in a study of response to subunit inactivated influenza vaccine. TCRdb re-derived calls from the RT-PCR reads in MiXCR, one entry per CDR3 protein. The table records about 540,000 distinct CDR3 sequences, under 30% of them present only once. These data were likewise used in another study, on T cells expressing NK-cell markers. That study adds: For TCR beta, cDNA was produced by 5'RACE template switching with UMIs.

Sequencing was performed on CD4+ T cells sorted from PBMCs, taken 11 to 12 days after vaccination. These receptors originate from a man aged 50 to 60 who received an inactivated influenza vaccine.

This clonotype appeared a single time. The rearrangement links TRBV5-5 to TRBJ2-5, with 8 bases that match TRBD1. Trimming at V came to 1 base and at J to 1 base, leaving 6 bases not matched to a gene. CDR1 and CDR2 from the germline V gene are SGHKS and YYEKEE (reference sequence). There are 16 residues in the CDR3. The CDR3 spells CASSLRVTGGQETQYF. CDR3 sequence (DNA): TGTGCCAGCAGCTTGAGGGTCACAGGGGGCCAAGAGACCCAGTACTTC. Filled out from reference TRBV5-5 and TRBJ2-5, the complete variable domain reads DAGVTQSPTHLIKTRGQQVTLRCSPISGHKSVSWYQQVLGQGPQFIFQYYEKEERGRGNFPDRFSARQFPNYSSELNVNALLLGDSALYLCASSLRVTGGQETQYFGPGTRLLVL.

V is TRBV3-1 and J is TRBJ2-3; TRBD2 agrees at 11 bases. The J segment lost 0 bases and the V segment lost 1 base, leaving 3 bases of the junction unmatched. The CDR3 has 17 amino acids. Germline lookup yields CDR1 LGHDT and CDR2 YNNKEL (reference sequence). CDR3 sequence reads: CASSQGRLAGSTDTQYF. In DNA, the CDR3 is TGTGCCAGCAGCCAAGGGAGACTAGCGGGGAGCACAGATACGCAGTATTTT.

This clonotype was observed at least ten times. The gene calls are TRBV4-1 and TRBJ1-1, with TRBD1 identical over 9 bases. Germline V gene data show CDR1 as MGHRA and CDR2 as YSYEKL. The CDR3 has 15 residues. V was clipped by 2 bases and J by 4 bases; unmatched bases: 5. The CDR3, as DNA: TGCGCCAGCAGCCAACCGGGACAGGGAGGCACTGAAGCTTTCTTT. Translating it yields CASSQPGQGGTEAFF.

This clonotype has ten or more counts. The chain recombines TRBV7-8 with TRBJ2-3; D perhaps matches TRBD2 (5 bases). The V gene lost 1 base and the J gene lost 5 bases, with 13 bases spanning the gap. The CDR3 is 15 residues long. Germline loops: CDR1 SGHVS, CDR2 FQNEAQ. Here the CDR3 reads CASSLVRAGRDTQYF. The CDR3 DNA reads TGTGCCAGCAGCTTAGTAAGGGCGGGTCGAGATACGCAGTATTTT.

This clonotype occurred many times. This sequence joins TRBV20-1 and TRBJ1-1; weak D call: TRBD1 (5 bases). Trimming took 0 bases from V and 1 from J, leaving 9 bases between them. The CDR3 spans 14 residues. Germline lookup yields CDR1 DFQATT and CDR2 SNEGSKA (reference sequence). CDR3: CSARDPRGNTEAFF. The CDR3 bases are TGCAGTGCTAGAGATCCGAGGGGGAACACTGAAGCTTTCTTT.

The chain uses TRBV7-9 and TRBJ2-7, with 9 bases identical to TRBD1. With V trimmed by 4 bases and J by 3 bases, 7 bases remained unmatched. The germline V gene encodes CDR1 SEHNR and CDR2 FQNEAQ (reference sequence). The CDR3 is made up of 15 amino acids. In nucleotides, the CDR3 is TGTGCCAGCAGCTCCGGACAGGGGTTGATCTACGAGCAGTACTTC. This sequence encodes CASSSGQGLIYEQYF.

The genes are TRBV7-2 and TRBJ2-2; D is uncertain. This CDR3 comprises 15 residues. Trimming took 2 bases from V and 1 from J, leaving 8 bases between them. Germline V lookup: CDR1 SGHTA, CDR2 FQGNSA. The CDR3 reads CASSLRLLNTGELFF. CDR3 nucleotide sequence: TGTGCCAGCAGCTTAAGGTTACTGAACACCGGGGAGCTGTTTTTT. Full variable domain (rest looked up from reference TRBV7-2 and TRBJ2-2): GAGVSQSPSNKVTEKGKDVELRCDPISGHTALYWYRQSLGQGLEFLIYFQGNSAPDKSGLPSDRFSAERTGGSVSTLTIQRTQQEDSAVYLCASSLRLLNTGELFFGEGSRLTVL.

The chain joins TRBV7-2 to TRBJ1-2, with 8 positions matching TRBD1. V trimming: 0 bases; J trimming: 5 bases; junction bases outside the gene matches: 2. Germline CDR1 and CDR2: SGHTA and FQGNSA. This CDR3 is 14 amino acids long. This CDR3 reads CASSLARQGYGYTF. The CDR3, as DNA: TGTGCCAGCAGCTTAGCGCGACAGGGGTATGGCTACACCTTC.

V gene TRBV4-3 combines with J gene TRBJ2-2, with D possibly called TRBD1 or TRBD2 (6 bases each). V was shortened by 5 bases and J by 6 bases, with 19 bases between the two germline ends. The CDR3 contains 16 residues. Germline assignment: CDR1 LGHNA and CDR2 YSLEER. Here the CDR3 DNA reads TGCGCCAGCAGCGGAAGCCGGGGGCATTCTTCCGGGGAGCTGTTTTTT. Translation: CASSGSRGHSSGELFF.

This clonotype turned up a few times. The genes are TRBV11-2 and TRBJ2-7; no clear D gene. V lost 2 bases and J 3 bases, leaving 11 bases between the germline ends. The CDR3 loop spans 14 amino acids. Germline-derived CDR1 and CDR2 are SGHAT and FQNNGV. CDR3 in amino acids: CASSLRSRYYEQYF. The CDR3 DNA follows: TGTGCCAGCAGCTTAAGGTCTCGATACTACGAGCAGTACTTC.

This chain uses TRBV29-1 with TRBJ2-7, with D hard to call. The V gene lost 4 bases and the J gene lost 1 base, with 11 bases spanning the gap. In germline, CDR1 is SQVTM, CDR2 ANQGSEA. The CDR3 is 13 residues long. The CDR3 spells CSVVGIPSYEQYF. The CDR3 nucleotides read TGCAGCGTTGTGGGGATTCCTTCCTACGAGCAGTACTTC.

This clonotype has a handful of counts. The chain joins TRBV11-1 to TRBJ2-1; 8 bases are a match to TRBD1. From germline, CDR1 is SGHAT and CDR2 FQDESV (reference sequence). The J segment lost 2 bases and the V segment lost 1 base, leaving 1 base of the junction unmatched. The CDR3 is 15 residues long. As DNA, the CDR3 is TGTGCCAGCAGCTTAGGCAGGGGGCCCTACAATGAGCAGTTCTTC. Its translation is CASSLGRGPYNEQFF.

This clonotype has a handful of counts. The chain joins TRBV19 to TRBJ2-7; D might be TRBD1 or TRBD2, each matching 6 bases. V gave up 9 bases and J gave up 9 bases, with 18 bases separating them. Germline V lookup: CDR1 LNHDA, CDR2 SQIVND (reference sequence). This CDR3 spans 12 amino acids. This CDR3 is CASRQSGEAQYF. Written as DNA, the CDR3 is TGTGCCAGCCGACAGTCAGGGGAGGCGCAGTACTTC.

V usage is TRBV28 and J usage is TRBJ2-5; possible D gene TRBD2, 5 bases. The CDR3 is made up of 17 amino acids. The V end lost 6 bases, the J end lost 4 bases, and 24 bases lay between the germline ends. CDR1 and CDR2 (germline): MDHEN, SYDVKM. CDR3 DNA sequence: TGTGCCAGCAGATCGAACCGGGCTTGGGCGGGCTTAGAGACCCAGTACTTC. As protein: CASRSNRAWAGLETQYF. The variable domain in full, with the rest retrieved from reference TRBV28 and TRBJ2-5, is DVKVTQSSRYLVKRTGEKVFLECVQDMDHENMFWYRQDPGLGLRLIYFSYDVKMKEKGDIPEGYSVSREKKERFSLILESASTNQTSMYLCASRSNRAWAGLETQYFGPGTRLLVL.

The CDR3 DNA follows: TGTGCCAGCAGTTACGAGACTAGCTTCGGTTATGACCCCCAGTACTTC. This translates into CASSYETSFGYDPQYF. The genes are TRBV6-2 or TRBV6-3 and TRBJ2-5, with 7 bases identical to TRBD2. V dropped 2 bases and J dropped 9; count of bases not matched to a gene: 15. The CDR3 consists of 16 residues. CDR1 is MNHEY and CDR2 is SVGEGT in the germline V gene.

This clonotype came up many times. The chain uses TRBV12-3 or TRBV12-4 and TRBJ2-5; D gene unclear. The V end was cut by 3 bases, the J end by 1 base, with 6 bases between. The CDR3 is 13 amino acids. Here the CDR3 DNA reads TGTGCCAGCAGTTTTGGAATCCAAGAGACCCAGTACTTC. It is translated as CASSFGIQETQYF.

This clonotype was seen only a few times. The chain couples TRBV6-5 to TRBJ2-6; perhaps TRBD1 as D (5 bases). The germline CDR1 and CDR2 sequences are MNHEY and SVGAGI. Trimming cost V 0 bases and J 0 bases, with 9 bases left between them. The CDR3 sequence is 17 residues long. The chain's CDR3 is CASSYSRQSSGANVLTF. CDR3 DNA sequence: TGTGCCAGCAGTTACTCGCGACAGAGCTCTGGGGCCAACGTCCTGACTTTC.

This clonotype has more than one count but fewer than ten. The chain recombines TRBV29-1 with TRBJ1-4; D remains unclear. The CDR3 spans 11 residues. Looked up from germline, CDR1 is SQVTM and CDR2 is ANQGSEA. V was trimmed by 0 bases and J by 13 bases, leaving 9 bases between them. CDR3 bases: TGCAGCGTTGAAGAGTTGGGTTTACTGTTTTTT. Its protein product is CSVEELGLLFF.

This clonotype was found a few times. The chain links TRBV5-5 to TRBJ2-5; 8 bases match TRBD1. CDR3 size: 16 residues. V shed 3 bases and J 2 bases; nucleotides not matched to a gene: 9. Germline values: CDR1 SGHKS, CDR2 YYEKEE (reference sequence). The CDR3 coding sequence is TGTGCCAGCAGCTGGGGCGACAGGGGAACGCAAGAGACCCAGTACTTC. This translates into CASSWGDRGTQETQYF. Full variable domain (missing parts from reference TRBV5-5 and TRBJ2-5): DAGVTQSPTHLIKTRGQQVTLRCSPISGHKSVSWYQQVLGQGPQFIFQYYEKEERGRGNFPDRFSARQFPNYSSELNVNALLLGDSALYLCASSWGDRGTQETQYFGPGTRLLVL.

The rearrangement uses TRBV20-1 and TRBJ2-3; TRBD2 matches at 11 bases. Germline V gene data show CDR1 as DFQATT and CDR2 as SNEGSKA (reference sequence). Trimming cost V 0 bases and J 6 bases; bases outside gene matches: 11. This CDR3 comprises 17 residues. In DNA form, the CDR3 reads TGCAGTGCTAGAGATAGTGGGCTAGCGGGAGGTGTCGATACGCAGTATTTT. Its protein product is CSARDSGLAGGVDTQYF.

This clonotype was observed a few times. The CDR3 DNA is TGTGCCAGCAGCTCCCAGGTTTCGCAGACGGGGGAGACCCAGTACTTC. The encoded protein is CASSSQVSQTGETQYF. The chain has TRBV7-2 and TRBJ2-5, with a possible D match to TRBD2 (5 bases). The CDR3 runs to 16 residues. The germline CDR1 and CDR2 sequences are SGHTA and FQGNSA. V was shortened by 4 bases and J by 5 bases, with 20 bases between the two germline ends. The full variable domain, rest sourced from reference TRBV7-2 and TRBJ2-5, is GAGVSQSPSNKVTEKGKDVELRCDPISGHTALYWYRQSLGQGLEFLIYFQGNSAPDKSGLPSDRFSAERTGGSVSTLTIQRTQQEDSAVYLCASSSQVSQTGETQYFGPGTRLLVL.

This clonotype has only a few counts. The chain couples TRBV20-1 to TRBJ2-5, with 11 bases fitting TRBD2. The V gene end was trimmed by 6 bases and the J gene end by 1 base; junction bases not matched to a gene: 4. Germline values: CDR1 DFQATT, CDR2 SNEGSKA (reference sequence). The CDR3 runs 14 residues. In DNA, the CDR3 is TGCAGTGCGGGTAGCGGGAGGGCCCAAGAGACCCAGTACTTC. Protein: CSAGSGRAQETQYF.

This clonotype has at least ten counts. This rearrangement joins TRBV20-1 to TRBJ1-5; 7 nucleotides agree with TRBD1. CDR1 and CDR2 from the germline V gene are DFQATT and SNEGSKA (reference sequence). Trimming took 1 base from V and 5 from J; bases not matched to a gene: 8. The length of the CDR3 is 15 residues. Here the CDR3 DNA reads TGCAGTGCTAGAGCCCCGGGACAGACTCATCAGCCCCAGCATTTT. Protein: CSARAPGQTHQPQHF.

This clonotype turned up a few times. The chain carries TRBV7-2 and TRBJ2-7, with 10 bases identical to TRBD2. V shed 5 bases, J shed 5 bases, and the junction held 9 bases outside the gene matches. The CDR3 spans 15 residues. CDR1 and CDR2 (germline): SGHTA, FQGNSA. In DNA, the CDR3 is TGTGCCAGCAGCCCTCCTAGCGGGAGATGGAACGAGCAGTACTTC. Encoded protein: CASSPPSGRWNEQYF.

This clonotype has at least ten counts. The chain uses TRBV10-3 and TRBJ2-7, with 7 bases aligning to TRBD2. Germline-derived CDR1 and CDR2 are ENHRY and SYGVKD. CDR3 size: 13 residues. V gave up 11 bases and J gave up 0 bases; unmatched junction bases: 7. The CDR3 region has the DNA TGTGCCGTGGGCCGGACTAGCTCCTACGAGCAGTACTTC. This sequence encodes CAVGRTSSYEQYF.

This clonotype was recorded a few times. This CDR3 is CASRIGSSGGAYNEQFF. As DNA, the CDR3 is TGTGCCAGCAGAATTGGGAGTAGCGGGGGGGCGTACAATGAGCAGTTCTTC. This rearrangement joins TRBV7-2 to TRBJ2-1, with TRBD2 matching over 11 bases. The CDR3 totals 17 residues. Per germline, CDR1 SGHTA and CDR2 FQGNSA. J was trimmed by 4 bases and V by 6 bases; bases with no gene match: 11.

The chain is built from TRBV9 and TRBJ2-7; TRBD1 aligns across 9 bases. Germline V gene data show CDR1 as SGDLS and CDR2 as YYNGEE. V dropped 2 bases and J dropped 5; count of bases not matched to a gene: 11. The CDR3 is made up of 16 amino acids. CDR3 DNA: TGTGCCAGCAGCGTTACGCCAGGACAGGGGTATAACGAGCAGTACTTC. Translation: CASSVTPGQGYNEQYF.

The chain is built from TRBV7-2 and TRBJ2-1; perhaps TRBD1 as D (5 bases). The germline V gene has CDR1 SGHTA and CDR2 FQGNSA. The CDR3 is 15 residues long. Trimming removed 2 bases at V and 8 bases at J, with 16 bases between. The CDR3 DNA sequence: TGTGCCAGCAGCTTATTGGGGCGACCCAACCATGAGCAGTTCTTC. Translated, it gives CASSLLGRPNHEQFF.

V gene TRBV12-3 or TRBV12-4 combines with J gene TRBJ2-3; D gene uncertain. The CDR3 consists of 14 residues. The ends were cut back, 7 bases at V and 2 bases at J, with 13 bases in the middle. CDR3 loop: CASTPGNPTDTQYF. The CDR3 coding sequence is TGTGCCAGCACCCCTGGAAACCCCACAGATACGCAGTATTTT.